The next 7 T cell receptor beta chains were all read from a single sample in a study of B cell selection in AIRE deficiency. Regulatory T cells were sorted as CD4+CD25hiCD127low/negative. TCRdb's copy holds only in-frame clones and misses some; the assay was immunoSEQ multiplex PCR. The table records roughly 23,000 clones, 80% to 95% of them present only once. The sample consisted of CD4+CD25+ Tregs sorted from PBMCs. Receptor source: a human donor in good health.

The CDR3 is CASSYLLANTGELFF. The DNA of the CDR3 is TGTGCCAGCAGTTACTTATTGGCGAACACCGGGGAGCTGTTTTTT. This chain uses TRBV6-5 with TRBJ2-2; D uncertain. The germline V gene encodes CDR1 MNHEY and CDR2 SVGAGI. Deletions cut 1 base from V and 0 bases from J, with 6 bases between. The CDR3 is made up of 15 amino acids.

The CDR3 loop is CASAIGTDTQYF. CDR3 in DNA: TGTGCTAGTGCCATTGGCACAGATACGCAGTATTTT. This chain links TRBV12-5 with TRBJ2-3; D unclear. This CDR3 is 12 amino acids long. In germline, CDR1 is LGHNT, CDR2 FRNRAP. V gave up 7 bases and J gave up 1 base, with 6 bases separating them. The full variable domain, rest sourced from reference TRBV12-5 and TRBJ2-3, is DARVTQTPRHKVTEMGQEVTMRCQPILGHNTVFWYRQTMMQGLELLAYFRNRAPLDDSGMPKDRFSAEMPDATLATLKIQPSEPRDSAVYFCASAIGTDTQYFGPGTRLTVL.

This chain uses TRBV7-9 with TRBJ2-1; the D is unclear. The CDR3 spans 16 residues. Trimming removed 11 bases at V and 1 base at J, with 21 bases between. The V gene's germline CDR1 is SEHNR and CDR2 FQNEAQ (reference sequence). The CDR3, as DNA: TGTGCCTTTTCAGTGGGCCGGACGAAGTCCTACAATGAGCAGTTCTTC. Residues: CAFSVGRTKSYNEQFF.

J is TRBJ1-1 and V is TRBV5-1; D is uncertain. Germline V gene lookup returns CDR1 SGHRS and CDR2 YFSETQ. The CDR3 consists of 15 residues. V was cut by 2 bases and J by 1 base, with 12 bases left in between. As DNA, the CDR3 is TGCGCCAGCAGCTTATTGGGCGATACGAACACTGAAGCTTTCTTT. This codes for CASSLLGDTNTEAFF.

The rearrangement links TRBV1 to TRBJ2-4; the listed D gene, TRBD1, was not tested against the DNA. TRBV1 is an annotated pseudogene. The CDR3 totals 17 residues. The CDR3 coding sequence is TGCACCAGCAGCCAAGAGGGCCGGTTGCTAGCCAAAAACATTCAGTACTTC. Translating gives CTSSQEGRLLAKNIQYF.

This sequence joins TRBV5-1 and TRBJ1-2, with D uncertain. The germline V gene has CDR1 SGHRS and CDR2 YFSETQ. Trimming removed 1 base at V and 5 bases at J, with 15 bases between. The CDR3 consists of 15 residues. The CDR3 region is CASSLRTANAYGYTF. CDR3 in DNA: TGCGCCAGCAGCTTGAGGACGGCCAACGCGTATGGCTACACCTTC.

V is TRBV9 and J is TRBJ2-3, with unresolved D. This CDR3 has 15 residues. Between the trimmed V and J ends, which lost 4 bases and 0 bases, there was a span of 12 bases. The germline CDR1 and CDR2 sequences are SGDLS and YYNGEE. This CDR3 is CASSSGRSSTDTQYF. CDR3 coding DNA: TGTGCCAGCAGCTCCGGACGTTCTAGCACAGATACGCAGTATTTT.